Listed here are 22 T cell receptor beta chains from one sample, sequenced in a study of CD8+CD57+ T cells in acquired aplastic anemia listed by TCRdb under 2018. The instrument was an Illumina HiSeq 2000. Profiling of TCR beta VDJ combinations and CDR3 sequences used genomic DNA as the template. The public reads were reanalyzed by TCRdb: fastp trimming at Q25, MiXCR alignment, in-frame beta chains only. CDR3 protein sequences are deduplicated, and each keeps its most common genes and DNA. The sample table holds some 170,000 distinct CDR3 sequences, of which over 55% were seen once. Together, the top ten hold under 60% of the sample. Expansion of CD8+CD57+ cells had been shown by flow cytometry in the patients chosen for sequencing. The sample was sorted CD4+, CD8+, or CD8+CD57+ T cells (not recorded which) from PBMCs. The receptors originated from a human donor with aplastic anemia.

The chain has TRBV7-6 and TRBJ2-5; weak D call: TRBD2 (5 bases). Trimming pared 11 bases from V and 2 bases from J, leaving 15 bases between. The CDR3 covers 13 residues. Germline loops: CDR1 SGHVS, CDR2 FNYEAQ. This CDR3 is CAVAGGRQETQYF. CDR3 DNA sequence: TGTGCCGTGGCTGGCGGGCGGCAAGAGACCCAGTACTTC.

This clonotype was found many times. J is TRBJ2-5 and V is TRBV6-5; D is ambiguous. V lost 0 bases and J 4 bases, leaving 3 bases between the germline ends. Germline assignment: CDR1 MNHEY and CDR2 SVGAGI. The CDR3 contains 12 residues. CDR3 sequence: CASSYSGETQYF. The CDR3 DNA reads as TGTGCCAGCAGTTACTCCGGAGAGACCCAGTACTTC.

The chain recombines TRBV20-1 with TRBJ1-2; D uncertain. Germline loops: CDR1 DFQATT, CDR2 SNEGSKA (reference sequence). The CDR3 is made up of 14 amino acids. Trimming removed 5 bases from V and 0 bases from J, with 13 bases in between. This CDR3 is CSAGEEGTNYGYTF. CDR3 nucleotide sequence: TGCAGTGCTGGGGAGGAGGGAACTAACTATGGCTACACCTTC.

The CDR3 DNA reads as TGCGCCAGCAGCTTCCGGACTAGCGGTTCCTACGAGCAGTACTTC. Its protein is CASSFRTSGSYEQYF. V gene TRBV5-1 combines with J gene TRBJ2-7; 10 bases map to TRBD2. The germline CDR1 and CDR2 sequences are SGHRS and YFSETQ. The V segment lost 2 bases and the J segment 1 base; nucleotides outside the gene matches: 3. CDR3 size: 15 residues. The whole variable domain, filled in from reference TRBV5-1 and TRBJ2-7, reads KAGVTQTPRYLIKTRGQQVTLSCSPISGHRSVSWYQQTPGQGLQFLFEYFSETQRNKGNFPGRFSGRQFSNSRSEMNVSTLELGDSALYLCASSFRTSGSYEQYFGPGTRLTVT.

V is TRBV6-5 and J is TRBJ1-5; no reliable D call. The length of the CDR3 is 12 residues. Germline V gene sequence: CDR1 MNHEY, CDR2 SVGAGI. V lost 4 bases to trimming and J lost 8 bases, with 9 bases between them. The CDR3, as DNA: TGTGCCAGCAGTTCCCCTTCTGAGCCCCAGCATTTT. It yields the protein CASSSPSEPQHF.

CDR3 bases: TGCGCCAGCAGTGAGTGGGCGGGGTCCTCATGGAATGAGCAGTTCTTC. It codes for CASSEWAGSSWNEQFF. This sequence joins TRBV10-2 and TRBJ2-1, with D possibly being TRBD2 (6 bases). The germline V gene encodes CDR1 WSHSY and CDR2 SAAADI. Trimming took off 1 base at V and 7 bases at J, with 17 bases between the two ends. This CDR3 comprises 16 residues.

Notes on this clonotype: The junction departs from germline at one end; a sequencing error may be responsible. The rearrangement uses TRBV7-2 and TRBJ1-1, with TRBD1 matching 7 bases. Germline loops: CDR1 SGHTA, CDR2 FQGNSA. The CDR3 spans 16 residues. The CDR3 spells CASSQDGTVWNTEAFF. In nucleotides, the CDR3 is TGCGCCAGCAGCCAAGACGGGACAGTATGGAACACTGAAGCTTTCTTT.

This clonotype ranks as medium-sized (0.01 to 0.1%). The junction and the germline gene differ at one end; a read error may be behind it. The chain is built from TRBV6-1 and TRBJ1-2; possibly TRBD1 for D (5 bases). Looked up from germline, CDR1 is MNHNS and CDR2 is SASEGT. This CDR3 is 10 amino acids long. CDR3 sequence (DNA): TGTGCCAGCAGTCCACAGGCAGGTTCCTTC. Translated: CASSPQAGSF.

The rearrangement uses TRBV2 and TRBJ1-1, with D tentatively TRBD1 (6 bases). This CDR3 is built from 14 residues. Per germline, CDR1 SNHLY and CDR2 FYNNEI. V was clipped by 7 bases and J by 0 bases, with 12 bases between them. CDR3: CASTAGTLNTEAFF. The CDR3 DNA reads TGTGCCAGCACCGCCGGGACATTGAACACTGAAGCTTTCTTT. Together with reference TRBV2 and TRBJ1-1, the CDR3 gives the full variable domain: EPEVTQTPSHQVTQMGQEVILRCVPISNHLYFYWYRQILGQKVEFLVSFYNNEISEKSEIFDDQFSVERPDGSNFTLKIRSTKLEDSAMYFCASTAGTLNTEAFFGQGTRLTVV.

The rearrangement uses TRBV24-1 and TRBJ2-7; D tentatively fits TRBD1 or TRBD2 (6 bases each). Germline V lookup: CDR1 KGHDR, CDR2 SFDVKD. The CDR3 length is 9 residues. CDR3: CATSDRGAV. The CDR3, as DNA: TGTGCCACCAGTGATAGGGGGGCCGTC.

On this clonotype itself: The junction departs from the called germline gene at one end, perhaps through a read error. V gene TRBV5-1 combines with J gene TRBJ2-1; D not certain. The V gene's germline CDR1 is SGHRS and CDR2 YFSETQ. The CDR3 totals 11 residues. The chain's CDR3 is CASSFTNEQFF. In DNA form, the CDR3 reads TGTGCCAGCAGCTTCACCAATGAGCAGTTCTTC.

Turning to this clonotype: The conserved phenylalanine or tryptophan is not found at the CDR3 terminus, so this likely reflects a read error. V is TRBV15 and J is TRBJ1-2; 7 nucleotides align to TRBD1. Germline lookup yields CDR1 LNHNV and CDR2 YYDKDF (reference sequence). With 3 bases clipped from V and 0 bases from J, the junction kept 7 bases outside the gene matches. The CDR3 runs to 16 residues. CDR3 region: CATSSDRVQANYGYTL. CDR3 in DNA: TGTGCCACCAGCAGCGACAGGGTTCAAGCTAACTATGGCTACACCCTC.

This chain joins TRBV19 and TRBJ2-2; 7 bases match TRBD1. J gave up 4 bases and V 5 bases, and 7 bases lay outside the gene matches. The germline gives CDR1 LNHDA, CDR2 SQIVND (reference sequence). This CDR3 has 15 residues. Here the CDR3 reads CASSLGQPPTGELFF. The CDR3 DNA follows: TGTGCCAGTAGTTTGGGACAGCCTCCCACCGGGGAGCTGTTTTTT. The full variable domain, in which reference TRBV19 and TRBJ2-2 provide the parts outside the CDR3, is DGGITQSPKYLFRKEGQNVTLSCEQNLNHDAMYWYRQDPGQGLRLIYYSQIVNDFQKGDIAEGYSVSREKKESFPLTVTSAQKNPTAFYLCASSLGQPPTGELFFGEGSRLTVL.

In its sample, this clonotype was seen a few times. The CDR3 nucleotides read TGTGCCAGCAGCCCCAGGGCTAGCCCCTACGAGCAGTACTTC. Amino acid sequence: CASSPRASPYEQYF. This chain joins TRBV7-9 and TRBJ2-7; D tentatively reads TRBD1 or TRBD2 (5 bases each). Per the germline V gene, CDR1 is SEHNR and CDR2 is FQNEAQ (reference sequence). The CDR3 has 14 residues. V was shortened by 5 bases and J by 2 bases, with 13 bases between the two germline ends.

This clonotype was seen more than once but under ten times. The chain links TRBV7-9 to TRBJ1-5; 8 nucleotides align to TRBD1. The CDR3 sequence is 15 residues long. The trim removed 1 base at V and 5 bases at J, leaving 4 bases unmatched. Germline values: CDR1 SEHNR, CDR2 FQNEAQ (reference sequence). The CDR3 region is CASSLGQGTYQPQHF. DNA for the CDR3: TGTGCCAGCAGCTTAGGACAGGGGACCTATCAGCCCCAGCATTTT.

This clonotype was seen once. This rearrangement joins TRBV4-2 to TRBJ1-1, with D tentatively TRBD1 (6 bases). Trimming stripped 0 bases from V and 7 bases from J, with 12 bases between. The CDR3 covers 14 residues. Per the germline V gene, CDR1 is LGHNA and CDR2 is YNFKEQ. The CDR3 nucleotides read TGTGCCAGCAGCCAAGATGCCAGGGGCCGTGAAGCTTTCTTT. Translated, it gives CASSQDARGREAFF.

Of note for this clonotype: The junction departs from the called germline gene at one end, perhaps through a read error. CDR3 sequence: CASSLLEGNSGNTIYF. The CDR3 region has the DNA TGCGCCAGCAGCTTGTTAGAGGGAAACTCTGGAAACACCATATATTTT. The rearrangement uses TRBV5-5 and TRBJ1-3, with unresolved D. The V gene's germline CDR1 is SGHKS and CDR2 YYEKEE (reference sequence). The CDR3 has 16 amino acids.

The rearrangement uses TRBV20-1 and TRBJ1-5, with D perhaps matching TRBD1 (5 bases). CDR1 DFQATT and CDR2 SNEGSKA come from the germline V gene (reference sequence). The CDR3 runs to 12 residues. The V end was cut by 6 bases, the J end by 5 bases, with 11 bases between. The CDR3 here is CSALQGDQPQHF. CDR3 nucleotide sequence: TGCAGTGCCCTTCAGGGAGATCAGCCCCAGCATTTT.

V usage is TRBV9 and J usage is TRBJ1-6, with 10 positions matching TRBD1. With 2 bases clipped from V and 5 bases from J, the junction kept 1 base outside the gene matches. The germline V gene encodes CDR1 SGDLS and CDR2 YYNGEE. The CDR3 loop spans 15 amino acids. The CDR3 protein is CASSVTGGNNSPLHF. In DNA form, the CDR3 reads TGTGCCAGCAGCGTGACAGGGGGCAATAATTCACCCCTCCACTTT.

The CDR3: CASSYYLQGARDGYTF. The CDR3 DNA reads as TGTGCCAGCAGTTACTACTTACAGGGGGCGCGAGACGGCTACACCTTC. The chain has TRBV6-5 and TRBJ1-2; the match to TRBD1 covers 9 bases. This CDR3 has 16 amino acids. V gave up 1 base and J gave up 8 bases; unmatched junction bases: 11. CDR1 MNHEY and CDR2 SVGAGI come from the germline V gene.

The V and J genes are TRBV5-1 and TRBJ2-1; D gene unclear. CDR3 length equals 15 residues. Trimming stripped 1 base from V and 2 bases from J, with 10 bases between. Germline assignment: CDR1 SGHRS and CDR2 YFSETQ. CDR3 loop: CASSLLADAYNEQFF. The CDR3 region has the DNA TGCGCCAGCAGCTTGTTGGCGGATGCCTACAATGAGCAGTTCTTC.

This clonotype was recorded a few times. The V gene is TRBV10-3, the J gene TRBJ1-5; D is possibly TRBD1 (6 bases). This CDR3 comprises 18 residues. V lost 4 bases to trimming and J lost 4 bases, with 23 bases between them. In germline, CDR1 is ENHRY, CDR2 SYGVKD. The CDR3 spells CAISGTAGGGAGNQPQHF. The CDR3 bases are TGTGCCATCAGTGGTACCGCCGGAGGGGGGGCTGGTAATCAGCCCCAGCATTTT.